The 22 T cell receptor beta chains in this list originate from one sample, sequenced in a study of blood T cell repertoires in COVID-19. The data were produced by immunoSEQ multiplex PCR, yet TCRdb's version contains in-frame clones alone and is incomplete. The sample includes roughly 220,000 clones, just over 85% of them seen just once. The sample consisted of peripheral blood. Receptors were obtained from an elderly man with acute or convalescent COVID-19.

This rearrangement joins TRBV5-5 to TRBJ2-2; TRBD1 aligns across 10 bases. The CDR3 loop spans 17 amino acids. The V gene end was trimmed by 3 bases and the J gene end by 0 bases; junction bases not matched to a gene: 5. Germline-derived CDR1 and CDR2 are SGHKS and YYEKEE (reference sequence). CDR3 nucleotides: TGTGCCAGCAGCTACAGACAGGGGGCGACGAACACCGGGGAGCTGTTTTTT. It codes for CASSYRQGATNTGELFF.

The rearrangement joins TRBV14 to TRBJ1-1, with D possibly TRBD1 on 5 matching bases. CDR1 SGHDN and CDR2 FVKESK come from the germline V gene. CDR3 length equals 13 residues. V lost 3 bases and J lost 5, with 10 bases in between. CDR3 residues: CASSHQGRTEAFF. Here the CDR3 DNA reads TGTGCCAGCAGCCACCAGGGCCGTACTGAAGCTTTCTTT.

The CDR3 spells CASSKTGGNSPLHF. For the CDR3, the DNA is TGTGCCAGCAGCAAGACAGGGGGTAATTCACCCCTCCACTTT. The rearrangement uses TRBV7-3 and TRBJ1-6; 9 bases align to TRBD1. Trimming cost V 5 bases and J 6 bases; bases outside gene matches: 2. CDR3 size: 14 residues. CDR1 and CDR2 (germline): SGHTA, FQGTGA.

The chain is built from TRBV2 and TRBJ2-7; TRBD2 aligns across 7 bases. There are 13 residues in the CDR3. In germline, CDR1 is SNHLY, CDR2 FYNNEI. V dropped 4 bases and J dropped 1; count of bases not matched to a gene: 1. The CDR3 nucleotides are TGTGCCAGCAGTGGGGGGGGTTCCTACGAGCAGTACTTC. Translated, it gives CASSGGGSYEQYF. The full variable domain, with the rest looked up from reference TRBV2 and TRBJ2-7, is EPEVTQTPSHQVTQMGQEVILRCVPISNHLYFYWYRQILGQKVEFLVSFYNNEISEKSEIFDDQFSVERPDGSNFTLKIRSTKLEDSAMYFCASSGGGSYEQYFGPGTRLTVT.

The V gene is TRBV27, the J gene TRBJ2-4, with a possible D match to TRBD2 (6 bases). This CDR3 spans 13 amino acids. In germline, CDR1 is MNHEY, CDR2 SMNVEV (reference sequence). V lost 8 bases, J lost 7 bases, and 15 bases lay in between. The CDR3 DNA is TGTGCCAGCCGGGGGACCGGGGACAACATTCAGTACTTC. Its translation is CASRGTGDNIQYF.

The chain joins TRBV24-1 to TRBJ2-3; 8 positions agree with TRBD2. This CDR3 comprises 16 residues. With V trimmed by 1 base and J by 3 bases, 5 bases remained unmatched. From germline, CDR1 is KGHDR and CDR2 SFDVKD. The CDR3 sequence: CATSDLAGVGTDTQYF. As DNA, the CDR3 is TGTGCCACCAGTGATTTAGCGGGAGTTGGGACAGATACGCAGTATTTT.

The chain recombines TRBV28 with TRBJ2-7; the D gene is possibly TRBD2 (5 bases). Germline V gives CDR1 MDHEN, CDR2 SYDVKM. The CDR3 has 13 amino acids. With 5 bases removed from V and 5 bases from J, the gap between germline ends came to 13 bases. The CDR3: CASSQPRGNEQYF. In DNA, the CDR3 is TGTGCCAGCAGTCAACCGAGAGGGAACGAGCAGTACTTC.

This sequence joins TRBV19 and TRBJ1-1; D might be TRBD1 (6 bases). The CDR3 is 15 residues long. CDR1 LNHDA and CDR2 SQIVND come from the germline V gene (reference sequence). Trimming left V 1 base short and J 2 bases short, with 11 bases between. The CDR3 nucleotides are TGTGCCAGTAGTATAGTATCGACAGGTAACACTGAAGCTTTCTTT. Its translation: CASSIVSTGNTEAFF.

The rearrangement links TRBV6-5 to TRBJ2-1; D is possibly TRBD2 (6 bases). The germline V gene encodes CDR1 MNHEY and CDR2 SVGAGI. Trimming stripped 5 bases from V and 4 bases from J, with 15 bases between. CDR3 length: 15 residues. The chain's CDR3 is CASSPFPGLYNEQFF. CDR3 bases: TGTGCCAGCAGTCCCTTTCCGGGACTTTACAATGAGCAGTTCTTC.

As DNA, the CDR3 is TGTGCCAGCAGCTCACTAGCGGGAGGCGGCACAGATACGCAGTATTTT. This translates into CASSSLAGGGTDTQYF. This rearrangement joins TRBV7-2 to TRBJ2-3, with TRBD2 matching 12 bases. Germline CDR1 SGHTA, CDR2 FQGNSA. CDR3 length equals 16 residues. After removal of 4 bases from V and 1 base from J, the junction contained 3 bases not matched to a gene.

The sample holds a few counts of this clone. This rearrangement joins TRBV30 to TRBJ1-3, with 9 bases identical to TRBD1. The CDR3 consists of 14 residues. Germline CDR1 reads GTSNPN; CDR2 reads SVGIG (reference sequence). The V segment lost 5 bases and the J segment 3 bases; nucleotides outside the gene matches: 5. The CDR3 is CAWAPGQGGNTIYF. The CDR3 DNA is TGTGCCTGGGCCCCGGGACAGGGTGGAAACACCATATATTTT.

This sequence joins TRBV7-3 and TRBJ2-1; 7 bases are shared with TRBD2. The CDR3 totals 16 residues. V was clipped by 5 bases and J by 4 bases; unmatched bases: 11. The germline V gene encodes CDR1 SGHTA and CDR2 FQGTGA. CDR3 loop: CASSLDSGTNYNEQFF. In DNA form, the CDR3 reads TGTGCCAGCAGCCTCGATTCCGGGACTAATTACAATGAGCAGTTCTTC.

This chain connects TRBV19 to TRBJ1-3; tentative D call: TRBD1 (6 bases). The CDR3 spans 15 residues. V lost 6 bases, J lost 2 bases, and 14 bases lay in between. CDR1 and CDR2 from the germline V gene are LNHDA and SQIVND (reference sequence). The DNA of the CDR3 is TGTGCCAGTAGAAGGACCGGGACACCTGGAAACACCATATATTTT. Translating gives CASRRTGTPGNTIYF.

This clone occurred once. V usage is TRBV7-8 and J usage is TRBJ2-2; D is perhaps TRBD2 (5 bases). Trimming removed 1 base from V and 0 bases from J, with 15 bases in between. This CDR3 comprises 18 residues. The germline gives CDR1 SGHVS, CDR2 FQNEAQ. The CDR3 region has the DNA TGTGCCAGCAGCTTAGGGCCCCAGAAGCGGACGAACACCGGGGAGCTGTTTTTT. It specifies CASSLGPQKRTNTGELFF.

The gene calls are TRBV2 and TRBJ1-5, with D unclear. V was cut by 7 bases and J by 2 bases, with 12 bases left in between. The germline CDR1 and CDR2 sequences are SNHLY and FYNNEI. The CDR3 has 14 amino acids. The CDR3 region has the DNA TGTGCCAGCAAATCCGGGGTGGGCAATCAGCCCCAGCATTTT. Its translation: CASKSGVGNQPQHF.

The chain carries TRBV7-8 and TRBJ2-3; 8 nucleotides align to TRBD2. The CDR3 totals 18 residues. CDR1 is SGHVS, CDR2 FQNEAQ, per germline. V lost 1 base, J lost 0 bases, and 9 bases stayed unmatched. The CDR3 DNA is TGTGCCAGCAGCTTAGGCCTAGCGGGTGTCACTAGCACAGATACGCAGTATTTT. Translating it yields CASSLGLAGVTSTDTQYF.

V is TRBV7-8 and J is TRBJ2-7; 9 bases fit TRBD1. Germline CDR1 reads SGHVS; CDR2 reads FQNEAQ. Trimming cost V 7 bases and J 2 bases; bases outside gene matches: 3. CDR3 length equals 13 residues. In nucleotides, the CDR3 is TGTGCCAGCACCCGACAGGGGGCCTACGAGCAGTACTTC. It is translated as CASTRQGAYEQYF.

The chain uses TRBV30 and TRBJ1-1; 7 bases agree with TRBD1. The CDR3 extends over 13 amino acids. Trimming removed 2 bases from V and 5 bases from J; junction bases left unmatched: 5. Looked up from germline, CDR1 is GTSNPN and CDR2 is SVGIG (reference sequence). In DNA form, the CDR3 reads TGTGCCTGGAGTCGACAGGGTTCAACTGAAGCTTTCTTT. Protein: CAWSRQGSTEAFF.

V gene TRBV18 combines with J gene TRBJ2-5; D gene uncertain. The V end lost 5 bases, the J end lost 5 bases, and 12 bases lay between the germline ends. Germline V CDR1 and CDR2: KGHSH, LQKENI. The CDR3 totals 13 residues. The CDR3 here is CASSATRAETQYF. The CDR3 nucleotides are TGTGCCAGCTCAGCTACTCGCGCGGAGACCCAGTACTTC.

The V call is TRBV29-1, the J call TRBJ2-6; 7 bases align to TRBD1. In germline, CDR1 is SQVTM, CDR2 ANQGSEA. The CDR3 runs to 15 residues. V dropped 6 bases and J dropped 4; count of bases not matched to a gene: 9. The CDR3 spells CSVAVTGVGANVLTF. In DNA form, the CDR3 reads TGCAGCGTAGCCGTTACAGGGGTGGGGGCCAACGTCCTGACTTTC.

The CDR3, as DNA: TGCGCCAGCAGCTTGTCCTTCGGGGAGCTGTTTTTT. Encoded protein: CASSLSFGELFF. The V call is TRBV5-1, the J call TRBJ2-2, with D hard to call. Per the germline V gene, CDR1 is SGHRS and CDR2 is YFSETQ. The CDR3 is 12 amino acids. Trimming left V 1 base short and J 7 bases short, with 5 bases between.

The chain is built from TRBV25-1 and TRBJ2-7; 7 bases agree with TRBD1. The CDR3 covers 14 residues. The germline CDR1 and CDR2 sequences are MGHDK and SYGVNS. V shed 5 bases and J 2 bases; nucleotides not matched to a gene: 6. This CDR3 reads CASSFGTATYEQYF. As DNA, the CDR3 is TGTGCCAGCAGTTTCGGGACAGCTACCTACGAGCAGTACTTC.